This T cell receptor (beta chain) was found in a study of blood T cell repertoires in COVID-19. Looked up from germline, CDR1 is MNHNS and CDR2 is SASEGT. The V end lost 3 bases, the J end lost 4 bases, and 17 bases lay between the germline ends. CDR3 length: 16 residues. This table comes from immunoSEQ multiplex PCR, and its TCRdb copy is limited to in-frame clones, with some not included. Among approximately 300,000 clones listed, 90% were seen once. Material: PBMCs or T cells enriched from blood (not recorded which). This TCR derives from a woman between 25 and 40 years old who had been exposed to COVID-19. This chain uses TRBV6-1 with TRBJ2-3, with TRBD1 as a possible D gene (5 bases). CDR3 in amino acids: CASSDQTASFADTQYF. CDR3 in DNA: TGTGCCAGCAGTGACCAGACAGCCTCCTTTGCAGATACGCAGTATTTT.